This T cell receptor beta chain was recorded in a study of CDR3 diversity in severe acne (dated by TCRdb to about 2019). Remarks on this clonotype: The antigen it binds to is not known. No base quality information exists; no much larger clone differs at one position.

Receptors were amplified or captured by PCR. The listed sequencing device is Illumina HiSeq 2000. TCRdb reworked the public reads: Q25 trimming with fastp, MiXCR clone assembly, productive beta chains retained. Each record represents a unique CDR3 protein, reported with the most common genes and DNA among its rows. This sample holds tens of thousands of distinct CDR3 sequences; 45% to 60% were observed only once. About 13% of the sample comes from the top ten. The V end loses 7 bases and the J end loses 7 bases, and a stretch of 24 bases separates them. Its CDR3 holds 15 amino acids, cysteine through phenylalanine. Only CDR3 DNA is held: 45 bases, read in frame from base 1. Reading the germline V gene gives CDR1 SGHRS and CDR2 YFSETQ.

The chain joins TRBV5-1 to TRBJ2-7; the D gene is possibly TRBD1 or TRBD2, each agreeing over 5 bases. The receptor was derived from a male donor in good health, without acne. The source material was blood. The CDR3 region reads CASLSPAAGAREQYF. DNA sequence: TGCGCCAGCCTTAGCCCGGCTGCCGGGGCGAGGGAGCAGTACTTC.